What follows are 12 T cell receptor beta chains derived from one specimen sequenced in a study of control samples from healthy donors and cancer patients. The protocol was immunoSEQ multiplex PCR, while the TCRdb copy is restricted to in-frame clones and leaves out a portion. Of 150,000 to 200,000 clones detected, around 90% appear once; the ten largest clones hold around 2%. Sequencing used blood. These receptors all come from a woman aged 40 to 50 in good health.

The chain has TRBV5-4 and TRBJ2-1; D unresolved. V lost 1 base, J lost 7 bases, and 9 bases lay in between. Per germline, CDR1 SGHNT and CDR2 YYREEE (reference sequence). The CDR3 covers 13 residues. CDR3 residues: CASSLTDDNEQFF. CDR3 nucleotides: TGTGCCAGCAGCTTGACCGATGATAATGAGCAGTTCTTC.

The V and J genes are TRBV12-3 or TRBV12-4 and TRBJ2-7; no firm D call. The V and J ends lost 5 bases and 3 bases respectively, with 8 bases between them. The CDR3 has 12 residues. The CDR3 nucleotides read TGTGCCAGCAGTCTAAACAACTACGAGCAGTACTTC. Translation gives CASSLNNYEQYF.

J is TRBJ2-7 and V is TRBV9; 7 nucleotides line up with TRBD1. The CDR3 contains 15 residues. Germline CDR1 and CDR2: SGDLS and YYNGEE. J lost 3 bases, V lost 3 bases, and 9 bases had no gene match. Here the CDR3 reads CASSARDSPNYEQYF. CDR3 nucleotide sequence: TGTGCCAGCAGCGCCCGGGACAGTCCAAACTACGAGCAGTACTTC.

J is TRBJ1-2 and V is TRBV19; D is uncertain. Trimming removed 8 bases from V and 5 bases from J, with 15 bases in between. The CDR3 is made up of 13 amino acids. Germline assignment: CDR1 LNHDA and CDR2 SQIVND (reference sequence). CDR3 sequence reads: CASSGVIRYGYTF. CDR3 in DNA: TGTGCCAGTTCCGGGGTGATTCGATATGGCTACACCTTC.

Relative to its sample, this clone is medium-sized (0.01 to 0.1%). This chain uses TRBV15 with TRBJ2-7; D gene unclear. Trimming pared 1 base from V and 3 bases from J, leaving 4 bases between. The CDR3 length is 12 residues. CDR1 is LNHNV and CDR2 is YYDKDF in the germline V gene (reference sequence). The CDR3 DNA reads as TGTGCCACCAGCAGAGGGCACTACGAGCAGTACTTC. Its translation is CATSRGHYEQYF.

This chain uses TRBV5-1 with TRBJ1-1, with D possibly matching TRBD1 (5 bases). The V end was cut by 4 bases, the J end by 1 base, with 11 bases between. The CDR3 totals 14 residues. Germline lookup yields CDR1 SGHRS and CDR2 YFSETQ. In DNA form, the CDR3 reads TGCGCCAGCAGCCCGGGGGTTTCGAACACTGAAGCTTTCTTT. This translates into CASSPGVSNTEAFF. Full variable domain (missing parts from reference TRBV5-1 and TRBJ1-1): KAGVTQTPRYLIKTRGQQVTLSCSPISGHRSVSWYQQTPGQGLQFLFEYFSETQRNKGNFPGRFSGRQFSNSRSEMNVSTLELGDSALYLCASSPGVSNTEAFFGQGTRLTVV.

Comment on this clone: Other DNA sequences within the sample encode an identical CDR3. V gene TRBV7-9 combines with J gene TRBJ1-5; D is uncertain. Germline loops: CDR1 SEHNR, CDR2 FQNEAQ (reference sequence). The CDR3 is made up of 15 amino acids. V was clipped by 1 base and J by 0 bases, with 7 bases between them. The CDR3 protein is CASSLGGNSNQPQHF. CDR3 DNA sequence: TGTGCCAGCAGCTTAGGCGGGAATAGCAATCAGCCCCAGCATTTT.

The chain has TRBV4-1 and TRBJ1-1, with a tentative D call TRBD1 (5 bases). Between the trimmed V and J ends, which lost 4 bases and 10 bases, there was a span of 13 bases. The CDR3 totals 12 residues. The germline gives CDR1 MGHRA, CDR2 YSYEKL. CDR3 loop: CASSLPGAGAFF. The CDR3 DNA reads TGCGCCAGCAGCCTCCCCGGGGCAGGAGCTTTCTTT.

The J gene is TRBJ2-5, the V gene TRBV5-4, with 7 bases matching TRBD1. The CDR3 contains 15 residues. Germline loops: CDR1 SGHNT, CDR2 YYREEE (reference sequence). The V and J ends lost 7 bases and 5 bases, in that order; junction bases with no gene match: 14. As DNA, the CDR3 is TGTGCCAGCGGGAAACAGGGGCAGGCCGGGGAGACCCAGTACTTC. As protein: CASGKQGQAGETQYF.

The chain carries TRBV15 and TRBJ2-5, with D perhaps TRBD2 (5 bases). The germline gives CDR1 LNHNV, CDR2 YYDKDF (reference sequence). This CDR3 comprises 14 residues. V gave up 3 bases and J gave up 4 bases, with 12 bases separating them. CDR3 sequence reads: CATSRDGGAETQYF. The DNA for the CDR3 is TGTGCCACCAGCAGGGACGGAGGAGCAGAGACCCAGTACTTC.

This clone has just a few counts. The chain couples TRBV2 to TRBJ1-2; the D gene is possibly TRBD1 (5 bases). Trimming cost V 3 bases and J 7 bases, with 12 bases left between them. In germline, CDR1 is SNHLY, CDR2 FYNNEI. This CDR3 has 13 residues. CDR3 sequence (DNA): TGTGCCAGCAGTGATGTTTCAGGGTTTGGCTACACCTTC. It encodes CASSDVSGFGYTF.

This chain links TRBV9 with TRBJ2-1, with 9 bases that match TRBD2. CDR1 SGDLS and CDR2 YYNGEE come from the germline V gene. The V and J ends lost 3 bases and 8 bases, in that order; junction bases with no gene match: 6. The length of the CDR3 is 14 residues. The CDR3: CASSGRIAGDEQFF. CDR3 bases: TGTGCCAGCAGCGGTCGGATAGCGGGGGATGAGCAGTTCTTC.